This entry lists 23 T cell receptor beta chains sequenced from one sample in a study of human T cells and chemical hapten exposure. TCRdb fed the RACE reads into MiXCR, producing one record per CDR3 protein. The table has 110,000 or so distinct CDR3 sequences, 9% to 9.5% seen once. The time point is: patch test 2, 6 weeks after DPC sensitization. Treatment reported: therapeutic diphenylcyclopropenone sensitization with weekly scalp DPC. This material consisted of whole blood, taken in connection with sensitization to the hapten diphenylcyclopropenone (DPC). Source of these receptors: a woman between 35 and 50 years old with alopecia areata. Some clones in this sample may be carry-over from other donors' samples.

This clonotype showed up many times. The CDR3 nucleotides read TGTGCCAGCAGGCTCCAATTGGGGGCCTATCAGCCCCAGCATTTT. Translating it yields CASRLQLGAYQPQHF. This rearrangement joins TRBV6-2 or TRBV6-3 to TRBJ1-5, with a possible D match to TRBD1 (6 bases). The CDR3 extends over 15 amino acids. V lost 6 bases and J 5 bases, leaving 17 bases between the germline ends. In germline, CDR1 is MNHEY, CDR2 SVGEGT.

This clonotype was seen many times. The V call is TRBV24-1, the J call TRBJ2-5, with 8 bases fitting TRBD1. This CDR3 has 15 residues. With 6 bases clipped from V and 5 bases from J, the junction kept 10 bases outside the gene matches. CDR1 is KGHDR and CDR2 is SFDVKD in the germline V gene. The DNA of the CDR3 is TGTGCCACCAGTCCCCGGACAGGGCGCTGGGAGACCCAGTACTTC. Translated, it gives CATSPRTGRWETQYF.

This clonotype was recorded many times. The missing conserved phenylalanine or tryptophan at the end of this CDR3 makes a read error likely. The DNA is left out, because the CDR3 cannot be placed on it with certainty; the CDR3 is given as TCRdb lists it. The rearrangement joins TRBV14 to TRBJ2-7; the tabulated D call, TRBD2, remains unverified against the DNA. The CDR3 comprises 16 residues, both ends counted. Germline V gene data show CDR1 as SGHDN and CDR2 as FVKESK. CDR3 region: CASSQDGGQSMRILGI.

This clonotype was counted between two and nine times. The V gene is TRBV7-9, the J gene TRBJ2-3; D call uncertain. Per the germline V gene, CDR1 is SEHNR and CDR2 is FQNEAQ (reference sequence). V dropped 1 base and J dropped 5 bases, with 7 bases sitting between them. This CDR3 is 13 amino acids long. The CDR3 sequence: CASSLGAVDTQYF. The CDR3 nucleotides are TGTGCCAGCAGCTTAGGGGCCGTAGATACGCAGTATTTT.

This clonotype was observed many times. The V gene is TRBV7-8, the J gene TRBJ2-1; D possibly corresponds to TRBD2 (6 bases). The CDR3 contains 17 residues. Looked up from germline, CDR1 is SGHVS and CDR2 is FQNEAQ. V was shortened by 5 bases and J by 4 bases, with 21 bases between the two germline ends. CDR3 nucleotides: TGTGCCAGCAGCCCAGGTGATACGGCGGGGTGGTACAATGAGCAGTTCTTC. Amino acid sequence: CASSPGDTAGWYNEQFF.

There are a few counts of this clonotype. The chain joins TRBV15 to TRBJ2-1; D remains ambiguous. The CDR3 sequence is 13 residues long. Germline lookup yields CDR1 LNHNV and CDR2 YYDKDF (reference sequence). V was clipped by 0 bases and J by 7 bases, with 7 bases between them. The CDR3 here is CATSRDWGNEQFF. The CDR3 DNA sequence: TGTGCCACCAGCAGAGATTGGGGAAATGAGCAGTTCTTC.

The chain employs TRBV10-2 and TRBJ2-7; D is ambiguous. This CDR3 region has 11 residues. Germline values: CDR1 WSHSY, CDR2 SAAADI. V was shortened by 1 base and J by 7 bases, with 5 bases between the two germline ends. CDR3 loop: CASSELTEQYF. The CDR3 nucleotides read TGCGCCAGCAGTGAGTTGACAGAGCAGTACTTC.

The chain joins TRBV5-1 to TRBJ2-7; tentative D call: TRBD2 (5 bases). The V end lost 3 bases, the J end lost 2 bases, and 15 bases lay between the germline ends. The CDR3 has 15 residues. Germline V gives CDR1 SGHRS, CDR2 YFSETQ. CDR3 nucleotides: TGCGCCAGCAGCTCCGGAGGTCAGAGCCCCTACGAGCAGTACTTC. Protein: CASSSGGQSPYEQYF.

The gene calls are TRBV3-1 and TRBJ2-1; D call uncertain. Trimming cost V 3 bases and J 3 bases, with 6 bases left between them. Germline values: CDR1 LGHDT, CDR2 YNNKEL (reference sequence). The CDR3 is 13 amino acids. The CDR3 coding sequence is TGTGCCAGCAGCCAGCCGTACTACAATGAGCAGTTCTTC. Protein sequence: CASSQPYYNEQFF.

This clonotype has ten or more counts. The chain joins TRBV24-1 to TRBJ2-3; 8 bases are a match to TRBD2. Germline V gives CDR1 KGHDR, CDR2 SFDVKD. Trimming removed 4 bases from V and 2 bases from J; junction bases left unmatched: 4. This CDR3 spans 15 amino acids. CDR3 region: CATSEKRGITDTQYF. The CDR3, as DNA: TGTGCCACCAGTGAAAAGCGGGGGATCACAGATACGCAGTATTTT.

Written as DNA, the CDR3 is TGCGCCAGCAGCTTGGGGCTCGGCGGTAAGACAGATACGCAGTATTTT. Its protein is CASSLGLGGKTDTQYF. The rearrangement joins TRBV5-1 to TRBJ2-3; D uncertain. The CDR3 has 16 residues. Trimming took off 0 bases at V and 3 bases at J, with 14 bases between the two ends. CDR1 SGHRS and CDR2 YFSETQ come from the germline V gene.

This chain joins TRBV7-9 and TRBJ2-7, with D possibly TRBD2 on 5 matching bases. This CDR3 has 14 amino acids. V was pared by 1 base and J by 9 bases, with 16 bases between. Germline V lookup: CDR1 SEHNR, CDR2 FQNEAQ (reference sequence). The DNA for the CDR3 is TGTGCCAGCAGCTTAGAGGCGACAAGAGGGTCGCAGTACTTC. Protein: CASSLEATRGSQYF.

Only a few counts were recorded for this clonotype. The chain is built from TRBV18 and TRBJ2-7, with D perhaps assigned TRBD1 or TRBD2 (5 bases each). The CDR3 length is 13 residues. CDR1 KGHSH and CDR2 LQKENI come from the germline V gene. Trimming left V 3 bases short and J 3 bases short, with 9 bases between. This chain's CDR3 is CASSPRDGYEQYF. As DNA, the CDR3 is TGTGCCAGCTCACCCCGGGACGGCTACGAGCAGTACTTC. Full variable domain (rest looked up from reference TRBV18 and TRBJ2-7): NAGVMQNPRHLVRRRGQEARLRCSPMKGHSHVYWYRQLPEEGLKFMVYLQKENIIDESGMPKERFSAEFPKEGPSILRIQQVVRGDSAAYFCASSPRDGYEQYFGPGTRLTVT.

This clonotype has at least ten counts. The chain is built from TRBV5-4 and TRBJ2-5; perhaps TRBD1 as D (5 bases). Trimming removed 0 bases at V and 5 bases at J, with 14 bases between. CDR1 is SGHNT and CDR2 is YYREEE in the germline V gene (reference sequence). CDR3 length: 15 residues. CDR3 bases: TGTGCCAGCAGCTTGGATGCCAGGGCTAGGGAGACCCAGTACTTC. Its translation: CASSLDARARETQYF. Combining the CDR3 with reference TRBV5-4 and TRBJ2-5 gives the whole variable domain ETGVTQSPTHLIKTRGQQVTLRCSSQSGHNTVSWYQQALGQGPQFIFQYYREEENGRGNFPPRFSGLQFPNYSSELNVNALELDDSALYLCASSLDARARETQYFGPGTRLLVL.

The CDR3 coding sequence is TGTGCCAGCAGCTCTTGGGCTGAAGCTTTCTTT. This codes for CASSSWAEAFF. The chain carries TRBV7-2 and TRBJ1-1, with D uncertain. Germline assignment: CDR1 SGHTA and CDR2 FQGNSA. The CDR3 is made up of 11 amino acids. V was shortened by 4 bases and J by 6 bases, with 6 bases between the two germline ends.

The rearrangement joins TRBV28 to TRBJ1-6; D remains unclear. The CDR3 loop spans 19 amino acids. The V and J ends lost 1 base and 0 bases respectively, with 16 bases between them. Germline CDR1 is MDHEN and CDR2 is SYDVKM. CDR3: CASSLYPTSVSSYNSPLHF. Here the CDR3 DNA reads TGTGCCAGCAGTTTATACCCCACGTCCGTGAGCTCCTATAATTCACCCCTCCACTTT.

This clonotype has just a few counts. This chain connects TRBV10-1 to TRBJ1-2, with D perhaps TRBD1 (5 bases). The V end was cut by 0 bases, the J end by 4 bases, with 6 bases between. This CDR3 contains 13 residues. Germline V gene lookup returns CDR1 WNHNN and CDR2 SYGVQD (reference sequence). CDR3 sequence reads: CASSESGPYGYTF. CDR3 coding DNA: TGCGCCAGCAGTGAGTCGGGGCCCTATGGCTACACCTTC.

This clonotype has a count of ten or more. The J gene is TRBJ1-2, the V gene TRBV6-5; D is undetermined. V was pared by 5 bases and J by 7 bases, with 14 bases between. Germline-derived CDR1 and CDR2 are MNHEY and SVGAGI. This CDR3 has 13 amino acids. The CDR3 DNA reads TGTGCCAGCAGTCGGACGGACGCTCGTGGCTACACCTTC. Translating it yields CASSRTDARGYTF.

This CDR3 reads CASARSGADTQYF. In DNA form, the CDR3 reads TGTGCCAGCGCCCGTTCCGGCGCAGATACGCAGTATTTT. V is TRBV27 and J is TRBJ2-3; D is uncertain. CDR1 is MNHEY and CDR2 is SMNVEV in the germline V gene (reference sequence). The length of the CDR3 is 13 residues. V was clipped by 8 bases and J by 4 bases, with 13 bases between them.

There are a few counts of this clonotype. The rearrangement uses TRBV4-3 and TRBJ2-1, with TRBD1 as a possible D gene (7 bases). Trimming stripped 1 base from V and 3 bases from J, with 13 bases between. The CDR3 is 16 residues long. CDR1 and CDR2 (germline): LGHNA, YSLEER. CDR3 coding DNA: TGCGCCAGCAGCCAAGCGATCAGGGGGGACTACAATGAGCAGTTCTTC. Translated, it gives CASSQAIRGDYNEQFF.

The chain couples TRBV4-3 to TRBJ2-1, with D perhaps given as TRBD1 or TRBD2 (5 bases each). This CDR3 contains 15 residues. Per the germline V gene, CDR1 is LGHNA and CDR2 is YSLEER. The germline V and J ends were trimmed by 4 bases and 0 bases, with 10 bases remaining between them. CDR3 nucleotide sequence: TGCGCCAGCAGCCCAGAGGGGTCCTCCTACAATGAGCAGTTCTTC. Translation gives CASSPEGSSYNEQFF.

V and J are TRBV29-1 and TRBJ1-1; the D gene is possibly TRBD1 (6 bases). V was pared by 6 bases and J by 4 bases, with 15 bases between. CDR1 and CDR2 from the germline V gene are SQVTM and ANQGSEA. CDR3 length equals 13 residues. Here the CDR3 reads CSVNRAVGTEAFF. The CDR3 nucleotides are TGCAGCGTGAACAGGGCGGTGGGCACTGAAGCTTTCTTT.

The chain couples TRBV27 to TRBJ2-1; D is possibly TRBD1 or TRBD2 (5 bases each). This CDR3 region has 15 residues. Germline lookup yields CDR1 MNHEY and CDR2 SMNVEV (reference sequence). Trimming took 6 bases from V and 4 from J, leaving 16 bases between them. CDR3 sequence: CASSPEGTDYNEQFF. The CDR3 DNA is TGTGCCAGCAGCCCAGAGGGGACGGATTACAATGAGCAGTTCTTC.